This TCR beta chain is drawn from a study of identifying expanded T cells in peripheral blood. Study-level points and caveats: Differentially abundant clones: roughly 1.3 between replicates, 16.4 at around 2 weeks, less than 25 at four.

The ends were cut back, 5 bases at V and 3 bases at J, with 4 bases in the middle. The germline gives CDR1 MDHEN, CDR2 SYDVKM. This CDR3 contains 11 residues. The assay was immunoSEQ multiplex PCR, and TCRdb's table has in-frame clones only and misses some. Of approximately 120,000 clones in the sample, roughly 80% are singletons; the top ten hold 2.5% to 4%. About this clone itself: The antigen is not known.

This chain connects TRBV28 to TRBJ1-2; no reliable D call. This TCR was sampled from a person aged 18 to 70 in good health. The sample comprised blood. CDR3 amino acids: CASSGYYGYTF. CDR3 bases: TGTGCCAGCAGTGGCTACTATGGCTACACCTTC.